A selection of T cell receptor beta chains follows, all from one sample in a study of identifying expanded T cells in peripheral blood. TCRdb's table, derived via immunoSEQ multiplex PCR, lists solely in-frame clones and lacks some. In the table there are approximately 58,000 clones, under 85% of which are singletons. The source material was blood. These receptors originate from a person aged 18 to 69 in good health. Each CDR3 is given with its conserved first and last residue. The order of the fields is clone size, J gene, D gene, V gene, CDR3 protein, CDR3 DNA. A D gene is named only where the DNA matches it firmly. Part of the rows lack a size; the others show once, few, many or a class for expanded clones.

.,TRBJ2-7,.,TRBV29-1,CSVGFSYEQYF,TGCAGCGTTGGGTTTTCCTACGAGCAGTACTTC
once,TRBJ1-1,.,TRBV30,CALEGGLTEAFF,TGTGCCTTGGAAGGGGGGCTCACTGAAGCTTTCTTT
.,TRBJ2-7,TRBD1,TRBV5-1,CASSWDSTSREQYF,TGCGCCAGCAGCTGGGACAGTACCTCTCGCGAGCAGTACTTC
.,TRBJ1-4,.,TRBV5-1,CASSPDNMAAEKLFF,TGCGCCAGCAGCCCGGATAACATGGCGGCAGAAAAACTGTTTTTT
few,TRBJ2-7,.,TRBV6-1,CASSEVWGQDYGQYF,TGTGCCAGCAGTGAAGTGTGGGGACAAGACTACGGGCAGTACTTC
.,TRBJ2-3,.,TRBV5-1,CASSPRDTPSPANTQYF,TGCGCCAGCAGCCCGCGGGACACCCCCTCCCCAGCTAATACGCAGTATTTT
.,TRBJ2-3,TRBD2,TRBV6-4,CASSEAHGGADTQYF,TGTGCCAGCAGTGAAGCGCACGGGGGGGCGGATACGCAGTATTTT
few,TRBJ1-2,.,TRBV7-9,CASSLDNLYGYTF,TGTGCCAGCAGCTTAGACAACCTCTATGGCTACACCTTC
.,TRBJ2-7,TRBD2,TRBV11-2,CASSLSLGLAYAGEQYF,TGTGCCAGCAGCTTAAGTCTGGGACTAGCATACGCAGGCGAGCAGTACTTC
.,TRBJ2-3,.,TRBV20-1,CSASSDTQYF,TGCAGTGCTAGTTCAGATACGCAGTATTTT
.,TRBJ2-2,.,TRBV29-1,CSVRNTGELFF,TGCAGCGTTCGCAACACCGGGGAGCTGTTTTTT
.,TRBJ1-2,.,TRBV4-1,CASSQEAREIGYTF,TGCGCCAGCAGCCAAGAAGCCAGGGAAATTGGCTACACCTTC
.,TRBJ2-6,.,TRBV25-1,CASSDHASSGANVLTF,TGTGCCAGCAGTGACCACGCCAGCTCTGGGGCCAACGTCCTGACTTTC
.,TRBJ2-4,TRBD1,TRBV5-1,CASSLAGTGFSAKNIQYF,TGCGCCAGCAGCTTGGCCGGGACAGGGTTTTCGGCCAAAAACATTCAGTACTTC
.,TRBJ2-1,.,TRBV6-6,CASTSGARNEQFF,TGTGCCAGCACCTCGGGGGCGAGAAATGAGCAGTTCTTC
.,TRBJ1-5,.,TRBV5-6,CASSLRLNSNQPQHF,TGTGCCAGCAGCTTAAGACTGAATAGCAATCAGCCCCAGCATTTT
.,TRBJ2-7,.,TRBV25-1,CASSGHSGEQYF,TGTGCCAGCAGTGGACACAGTGGCGAGCAGTACTTC
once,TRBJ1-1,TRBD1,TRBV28,CASETGAMNTEAFF,TGTGCCAGCGAGACAGGGGCCATGAACACTGAAGCTTTCTTT
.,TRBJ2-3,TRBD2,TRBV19,CASSILAGGTDTQYF,TGTGCCAGTAGTATACTAGCGGGAGGCACAGATACGCAGTATTTT
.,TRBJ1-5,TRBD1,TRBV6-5,CASSYRGQGPNQPQHF,TGTGCCAGCAGTTACCGTGGACAGGGTCCCAATCAGCCCCAGCATTTT
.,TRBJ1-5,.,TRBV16,CASSQSRQAGANQPQHF,TGTGCCAGCAGCCAATCAAGGCAGGCTGGGGCTAATCAGCCCCAGCATTTT
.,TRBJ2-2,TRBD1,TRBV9,CASSVATGGLATGELFF,TGTGCCAGCAGCGTAGCGACAGGGGGCCTCGCCACCGGGGAGCTGTTTTTT
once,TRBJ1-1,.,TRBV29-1,CSVVTPGLMNTEAFF,TGCAGCGTTGTGACCCCGGGACTCATGAACACTGAAGCTTTCTTT
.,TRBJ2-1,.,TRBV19,CASSIVQTNEQFF,TGTGCCAGTAGTATAGTACAGACCAATGAGCAGTTCTTC
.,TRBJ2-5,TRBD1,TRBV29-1,CSVMDRGHETQYF,TGCAGCGTTATGGACAGGGGGCATGAGACCCAGTACTTC
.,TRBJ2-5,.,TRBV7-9,CASSLGRGIEETQYF,TGTGCCAGCAGCTTAGGCAGGGGAATAGAAGAGACCCAGTACTTC
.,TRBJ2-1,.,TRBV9,CASSPRGSESSYNEQFF,TGTGCCAGCAGCCCCCGGGGTAGCGAAAGCTCCTACAATGAGCAGTTCTTC
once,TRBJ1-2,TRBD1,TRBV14,CASSQEGQGRHGYTF,TGTGCCAGCAGCCAGGAAGGACAGGGGAGACATGGCTACACCTTC
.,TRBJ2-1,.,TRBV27,CASSLAPRADEQFF,TGTGCCAGCAGTTTGGCTCCCAGGGCCGATGAGCAGTTCTTC
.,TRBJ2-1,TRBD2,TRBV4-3,CASSQDATSGRWGNEQFF,TGCGCCAGCAGCCAAGATGCGACTAGCGGGAGATGGGGGAATGAGCAGTTCTTC
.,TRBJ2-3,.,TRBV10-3,CAINPGLHGDTQYF,TGTGCCATCAACCCGGGACTCCATGGAGATACGCAGTATTTT
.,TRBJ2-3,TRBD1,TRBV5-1,CASSLDRGSSRDTQYF,TGCGCCAGCAGCTTAGACAGGGGTTCCTCAAGGGATACGCAGTATTTT
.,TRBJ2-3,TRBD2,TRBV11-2,CASSTGRVAGSSDTQYF,TGTGCCAGCAGCACCGGGCGAGTAGCGGGATCCTCAGATACGCAGTATTTT
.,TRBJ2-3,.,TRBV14,CASSQGNTDTQYF,TGTGCCAGCAGCCAAGGTAACACAGATACGCAGTATTTT
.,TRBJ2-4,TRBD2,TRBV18,CASSPSGGGGKNIQYF,TGTGCCAGCTCACCATCGGGGGGAGGTGGCAAAAACATTCAGTACTTC
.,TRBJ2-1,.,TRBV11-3,CASSSEGGPNNEQFF,TGTGCCAGCAGCTCGGAAGGGGGACCTAACAATGAGCAGTTCTTC
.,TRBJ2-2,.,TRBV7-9,CASSDRKGSTGELFF,TGTGCCAGCAGCGACCGGAAGGGATCCACCGGGGAGCTGTTTTTT
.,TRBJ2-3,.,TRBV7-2,CASSLTADTQYF,TGTGCCAGCAGCTTAACTGCGGATACGCAGTATTTT
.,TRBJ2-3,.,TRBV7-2,CASSLGWTRGAGTDTQYF,TGTGCCAGCAGCTTAGGGTGGACTAGGGGGGCGGGCACAGATACGCAGTATTTT